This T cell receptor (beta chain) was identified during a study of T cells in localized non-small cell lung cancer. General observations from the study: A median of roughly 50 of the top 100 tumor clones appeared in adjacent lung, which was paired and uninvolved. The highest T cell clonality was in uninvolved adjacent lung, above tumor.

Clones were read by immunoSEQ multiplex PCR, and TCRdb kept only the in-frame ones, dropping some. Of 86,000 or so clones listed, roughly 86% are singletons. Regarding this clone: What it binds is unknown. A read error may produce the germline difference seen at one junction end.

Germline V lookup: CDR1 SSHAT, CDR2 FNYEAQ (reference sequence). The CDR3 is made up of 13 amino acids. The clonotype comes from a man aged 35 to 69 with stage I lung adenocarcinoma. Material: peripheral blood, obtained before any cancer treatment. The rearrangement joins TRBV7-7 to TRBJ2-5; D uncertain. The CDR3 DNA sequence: TGTGCTAGCAGCTCCCTCCCCCAAGAGACCCAGTACTTC. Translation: CASSSLPQETQYF.